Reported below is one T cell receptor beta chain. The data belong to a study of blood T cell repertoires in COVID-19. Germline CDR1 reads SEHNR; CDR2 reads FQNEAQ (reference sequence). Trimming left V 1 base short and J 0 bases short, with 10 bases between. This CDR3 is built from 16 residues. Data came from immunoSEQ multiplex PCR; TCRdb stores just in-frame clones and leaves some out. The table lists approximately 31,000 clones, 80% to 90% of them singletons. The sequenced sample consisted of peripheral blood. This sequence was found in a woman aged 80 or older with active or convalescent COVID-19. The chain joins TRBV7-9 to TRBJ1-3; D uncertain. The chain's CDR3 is CASSLEEFLSGNTIYF. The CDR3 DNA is TGTGCCAGCAGCTTAGAGGAGTTTCTCTCTGGAAACACCATATATTTT.